This T cell receptor (beta chain) was documented in a study of T cells in Graves' hyperthyroidism and ophthalmopathy. The CDR3 regions of TCR beta were amplified from RNA transcripts. A set of HTBI primers served as the primers for a first-round RT-PCR of the TCR CDR3. TCRdb reprocessed the multiplex PCR reads via MiXCR and lists one record per CDR3 protein. The sample lists roughly 380,000 distinct CDR3 sequences; around 14% were seen once. This clonotype was picked up a small number of times. The authors took PBMCs from 8.5 to 10 ml fresh peripheral blood. V gave up 6 bases and J gave up 7 bases; unmatched junction bases: 5. This CDR3 is built from 12 residues. Germline V lookup: CDR1 SGHDN, CDR2 FVKESK.

Material for sequencing was blood. The chain carries TRBV14 and TRBJ1-2; 7 bases are a match to TRBD1. This receptor was taken from a woman aged 55-69 years with Graves' hyperthyroidism. The CDR3 sequence: CASSHRGFGYTF. CDR3 coding DNA: TGTGCCAGCAGTCACAGGGGATTTGGCTACACCTTC.